This T cell receptor beta chain was recovered during a study of immune evolution from preneoplasia to lung adenocarcinoma. Produced via immunoSEQ multiplex PCR; TCRdb's table is partial and in-frame only. The table has tens of thousands of clones, 65% to 80% seen once; the top ten hold approximately 4.7%. The CDR3 runs 15 residues. V shed 2 bases, J shed 1 base, and the junction held 2 bases outside the gene matches. Looked up from germline, CDR1 is SGHRS and CDR2 is YFSETQ. H&E slides confirmed each diagnosis, reviewed by two pathologists independently. The source of this sequence is a person in their sixties or seventies with lung adenocarcinoma. Sequences were obtained from FFPE invasive lung adenocarcinoma tissue. This chain uses TRBV5-1 with TRBJ2-2, with 7 bases that match TRBD2. The CDR3 nucleotides read TGCGCCAGCAGCTTTTCTAGCGGGAACACCGGGGAGCTGTTTTTT. Its protein product is CASSFSSGNTGELFF.